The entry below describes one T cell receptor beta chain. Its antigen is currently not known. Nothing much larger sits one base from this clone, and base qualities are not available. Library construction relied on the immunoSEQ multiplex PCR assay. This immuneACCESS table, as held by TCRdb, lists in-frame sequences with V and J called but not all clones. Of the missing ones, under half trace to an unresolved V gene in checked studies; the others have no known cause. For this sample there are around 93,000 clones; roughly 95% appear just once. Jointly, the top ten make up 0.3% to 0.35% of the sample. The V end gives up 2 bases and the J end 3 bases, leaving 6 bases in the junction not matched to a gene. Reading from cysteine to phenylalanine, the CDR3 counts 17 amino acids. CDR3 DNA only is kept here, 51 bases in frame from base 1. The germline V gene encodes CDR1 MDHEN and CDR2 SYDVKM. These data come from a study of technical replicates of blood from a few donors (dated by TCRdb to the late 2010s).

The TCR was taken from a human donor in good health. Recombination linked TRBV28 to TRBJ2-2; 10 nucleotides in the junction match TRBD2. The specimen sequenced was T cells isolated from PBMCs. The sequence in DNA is TGTGCCAGCAGTTTAGCTAGCGGGAGAACGTACACCGGGGAGCTGTTTTTT. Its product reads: CASSLASGRTYTGELFF. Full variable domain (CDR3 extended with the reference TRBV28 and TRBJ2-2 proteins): DVKVTQSSRYLVKRTGEKVFLECVQDMDHENMFWYRQDPGLGLRLIYFSYDVKMKEKGDIPEGYSVSREKKERFSLILESASTNQTSMYLCASSLASGRTYTGELFFGEGSRLTVL.